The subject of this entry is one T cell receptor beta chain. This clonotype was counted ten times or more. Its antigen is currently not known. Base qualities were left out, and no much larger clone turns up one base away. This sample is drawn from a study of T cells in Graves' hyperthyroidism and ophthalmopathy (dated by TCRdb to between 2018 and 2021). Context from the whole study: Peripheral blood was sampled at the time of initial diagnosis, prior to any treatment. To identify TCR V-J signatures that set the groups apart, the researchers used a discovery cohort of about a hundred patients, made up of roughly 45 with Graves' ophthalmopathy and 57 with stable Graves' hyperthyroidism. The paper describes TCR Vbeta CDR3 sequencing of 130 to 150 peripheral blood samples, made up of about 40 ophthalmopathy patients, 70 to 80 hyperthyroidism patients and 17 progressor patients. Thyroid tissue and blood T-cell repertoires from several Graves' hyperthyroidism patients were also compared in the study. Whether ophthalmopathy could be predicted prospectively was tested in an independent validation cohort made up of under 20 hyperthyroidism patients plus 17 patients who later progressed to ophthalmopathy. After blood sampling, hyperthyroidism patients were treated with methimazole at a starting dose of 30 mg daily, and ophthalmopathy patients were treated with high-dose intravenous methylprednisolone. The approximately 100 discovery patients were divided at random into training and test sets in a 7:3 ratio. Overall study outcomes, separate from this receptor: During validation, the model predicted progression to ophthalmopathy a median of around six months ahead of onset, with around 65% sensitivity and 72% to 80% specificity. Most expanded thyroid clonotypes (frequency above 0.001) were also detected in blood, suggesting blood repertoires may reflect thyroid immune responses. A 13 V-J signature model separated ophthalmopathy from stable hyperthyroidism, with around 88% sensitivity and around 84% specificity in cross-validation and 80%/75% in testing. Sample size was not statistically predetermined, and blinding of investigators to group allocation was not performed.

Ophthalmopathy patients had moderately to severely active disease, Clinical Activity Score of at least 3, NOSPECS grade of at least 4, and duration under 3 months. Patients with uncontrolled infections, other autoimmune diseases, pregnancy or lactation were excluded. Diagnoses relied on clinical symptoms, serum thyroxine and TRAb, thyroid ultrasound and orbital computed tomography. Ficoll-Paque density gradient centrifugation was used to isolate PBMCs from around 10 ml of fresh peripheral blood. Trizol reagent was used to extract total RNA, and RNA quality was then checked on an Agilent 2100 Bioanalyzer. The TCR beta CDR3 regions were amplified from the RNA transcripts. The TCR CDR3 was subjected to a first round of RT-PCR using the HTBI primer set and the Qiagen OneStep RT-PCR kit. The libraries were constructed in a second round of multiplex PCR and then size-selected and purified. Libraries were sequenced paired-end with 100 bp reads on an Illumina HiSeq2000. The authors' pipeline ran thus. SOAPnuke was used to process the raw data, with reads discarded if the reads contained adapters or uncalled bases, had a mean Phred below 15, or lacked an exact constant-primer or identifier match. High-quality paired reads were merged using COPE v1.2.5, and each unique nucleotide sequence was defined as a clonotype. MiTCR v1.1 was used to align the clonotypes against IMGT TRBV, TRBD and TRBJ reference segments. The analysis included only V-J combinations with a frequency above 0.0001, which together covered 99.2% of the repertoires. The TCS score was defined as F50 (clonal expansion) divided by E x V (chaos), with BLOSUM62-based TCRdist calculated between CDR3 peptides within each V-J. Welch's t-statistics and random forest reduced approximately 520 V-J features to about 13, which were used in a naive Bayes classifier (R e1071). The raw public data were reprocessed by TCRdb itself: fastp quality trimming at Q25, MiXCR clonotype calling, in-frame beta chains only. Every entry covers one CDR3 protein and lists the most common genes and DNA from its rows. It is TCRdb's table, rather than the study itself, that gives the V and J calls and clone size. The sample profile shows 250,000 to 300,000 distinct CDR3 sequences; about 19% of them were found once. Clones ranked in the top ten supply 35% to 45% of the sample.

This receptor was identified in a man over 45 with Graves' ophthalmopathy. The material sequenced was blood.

CDR3 reads: CASSLFEYRDRVRNEQFF. The DNA reads as follows: TGTGCCAGCAGCTTATTTGAGTACCGGGACAGGGTAAGGAATGAGCAGTTCTTC. The sequence joins TRBV7-9 to TRBJ2-1; 9 of the junction bases match TRBD1. CDR1 SEHNR and CDR2 FQNEAQ are derived from the germline V gene (reference sequence). From V the trimming removes 2 bases and from J it removes 7 bases, while the gene matches leave 15 bases of the junction unaccounted for. From the cysteine through the phenylalanine, the CDR3 covers 18 amino acids. CDR3 DNA is the only sequence kept; it has 54 bases, read in frame from the first base.